The clone carrying this TCR beta chain was observed a few times. Its antigen is currently unknown. Regarding time point: newly diagnosed GD, antithyroid drugs for less than 3 months. PBMCs provided the RNA from which the TCR library was made. EDTA tubes collected 7.5 to 9 milliliters of peripheral blood. For TCR beta, libraries came from iRepertoire HTBI primers and Arm-PCR of CDR3 regions. A single record per CDR3 protein comes from TCRdb applying MiXCR to the multiplex PCR reads. The sample records under 400,000 distinct CDR3 sequences, over 15% being singletons. There are 12 residues in the CDR3. Germline CDR1 is SNHLY and CDR2 is FYNNEI. The V gene lost 7 bases and the J gene lost 7 bases, with 10 bases spanning the gap. This sample stems from a study of regulatory T cells in long-lasting Graves disease. Overall study findings and caveats: TRBV28, TRBJ1-2 and TRBJ2-5 emerged as the favored segments in persistent disease. In persistent patients, shared public clonotypes (more than 2,500) outnumbered those in new patients (almost 1,000).

These same data were also listed under a study on T cells in Graves' hyperthyroidism and ophthalmopathy. That source reports: Among clonotypes expanded in thyroid above 0.001, most were also found in blood.

The genes are TRBV2 and TRBJ1-4, with D tentatively TRBD1 (5 bases). Sample: peripheral blood mononuclear cells (PBMCs), taken at new diagnosis, from a patient treated with antithyroid drugs. This sequence originates from a man aged 40-55 years with Graves disease. CDR3 sequence reads: CASMGRGEKLFF. In DNA form, the CDR3 reads TGTGCCAGCATGGGGCGGGGTGAAAAACTGTTTTTT.